The 13 T cell receptor beta chains below come from one sample, sequenced in a study of vaccination and CD4 T cells after COVID-19. At the Johns Hopkins FTIC core, DNA taken from cultured CD4+ T cells was sequenced by way of the Oncomine TCR Beta short-read assay. TCRdb reanalysed the PCR reads using MiXCR and keeps one entry per CDR3 protein. The sample has 17,000 or so distinct CDR3 sequences, around 55% seen once. These receptors have no identified antigens. The treatment here: roughly 10-day PBMC culture with coronavirus spike peptide pools or control peptides (ViraFEST assay). The sequencing sample was made of CD4+ T cells from blood, cultured in vitro. The source is a human donor who had recovered from COVID-19.

This chain connects TRBV10-1 to TRBJ2-7, with a weak D call TRBD2 (7 bases). CDR1 and CDR2 from the germline V gene are WNHNN and SYGVQD (reference sequence). V lost 8 bases, J lost 2 bases, and 13 bases lay in between. The length of the CDR3 is 13 residues. The CDR3 DNA is TGCGCCAGCGGGGGGGCCAGAACCTACGAGCAGTACTTC. It translates to CASGGARTYEQYF.

This clonotype was counted a single time. This chain connects TRBV27 to TRBJ1-2; TRBD1 might be the D (6 bases). In germline, CDR1 is MNHEY, CDR2 SMNVEV (reference sequence). Trimming stripped 5 bases from V and 4 bases from J, with 14 bases between. The CDR3 extends over 14 amino acids. CDR3 sequence (DNA): TGTGCCAGCAGTCGGGGGGGCCTTCCCTATGGCTACACCTTC. It codes for CASSRGGLPYGYTF.

This chain links TRBV7-2 with TRBJ2-7; 8 bases match TRBD1. With V trimmed by 5 bases and J by 6 bases, 12 bases remained unmatched. This CDR3 comprises 15 residues. Germline V gene data show CDR1 as SGHTA and CDR2 as FQGNSA. This CDR3 reads CASSPWGQETGEQYF. CDR3 nucleotides: TGTGCCAGCAGCCCCTGGGGACAGGAGACGGGCGAGCAGTACTTC.

The V gene is TRBV24-1, the J gene TRBJ2-1, with D perhaps TRBD2 (5 bases). Trimming stripped 1 base from V and 3 bases from J, with 6 bases between. Germline V gives CDR1 KGHDR, CDR2 SFDVKD. The CDR3 extends over 14 amino acids. CDR3 bases: TGTGCCACCAGTGATTTCGGGATCTACAATGAGCAGTTCTTC. Translated: CATSDFGIYNEQFF.

The chain employs TRBV6-1 and TRBJ2-1, with 8 bases matching TRBD2. Germline CDR1 reads MNHNS; CDR2 reads SASEGT. This CDR3 is built from 13 residues. J gave up 5 bases and V 6 bases, and 3 bases lay outside the gene matches. The CDR3 reads CASRLAAHNEQFF. In DNA, the CDR3 is TGTGCCAGCAGACTAGCGGCTCACAATGAGCAGTTCTTC.

The CDR3 nucleotides read TGTGCCAGCAGCCTCGCTCGACAGGGCAATGAAAAACTGTTTTTT. Translation: CASSLARQGNEKLFF. V usage is TRBV7-9 and J usage is TRBJ1-4; TRBD1 matches 7 bases. Unmatched junction bases numbered 8, after V lost 5 bases and J lost 5 bases. Germline V gene sequence: CDR1 SEHNR, CDR2 FQNEAQ (reference sequence). CDR3 size: 15 residues.

This clonotype was detected only a few times. The chain is built from TRBV30 and TRBJ2-5; tentative D call: TRBD1 (5 bases). Germline values: CDR1 GTSNPN, CDR2 SVGIG (reference sequence). V was pared by 1 base and J by 2 bases, with 11 bases between. The CDR3 is 14 amino acids. CDR3 loop: CAWSAGRAQETQYF. DNA for the CDR3: TGTGCCTGGAGTGCAGGCAGGGCGCAAGAGACCCAGTACTTC.

There are a few counts of this clonotype. V usage is TRBV19 and J usage is TRBJ1-1, with no clear D. V dropped 5 bases and J dropped 1 base, with 8 bases sitting between them. CDR1 and CDR2 from the germline V gene are LNHDA and SQIVND (reference sequence). The CDR3 has 13 residues. The CDR3 nucleotides are TGTGCCAGTAGTTTCTCAGGGAACACTGAAGCTTTCTTT. Its translation: CASSFSGNTEAFF.

This clonotype was seen only a few times. The CDR3 DNA reads as TGTGCCACCAGTGATGGGTCGACAGGGTCAGGGTATGGCTACACCTTC. Translated, it gives CATSDGSTGSGYGYTF. This rearrangement joins TRBV24-1 to TRBJ1-2, with 7 positions matching TRBD1. The junction had 11 bases not matched to a gene; V was cut back by 3 bases and J by 5 bases. The CDR3 has 16 amino acids. The germline gives CDR1 KGHDR, CDR2 SFDVKD.

This sequence joins TRBV6-2 or TRBV6-3 and TRBJ2-5; D uncertain. This CDR3 spans 11 amino acids. V was trimmed by 5 bases and J by 2 bases, leaving 3 bases between them. Germline lookup yields CDR1 MNHEY and CDR2 SVGEGT. CDR3 DNA: TGTGCCAGCAGTGCTCAAGAGACCCAGTACTTC. Its translation: CASSAQETQYF.

This clonotype has only a few counts. This chain joins TRBV20-1 and TRBJ2-3; unclear D gene. V lost 3 bases, J lost 1 base, and 8 bases lay in between. The CDR3 runs 13 residues. Germline V gene sequence: CDR1 DFQATT, CDR2 SNEGSKA (reference sequence). The CDR3 nucleotides are TGCAGTGCTAGTGGTGGGGGCACAGATACGCAGTATTTT. This gives the protein CSASGGGTDTQYF.

This clonotype was observed a few times. The chain links TRBV30 to TRBJ2-1; 10 positions match TRBD2. This CDR3 spans 15 amino acids. Germline CDR1 GTSNPN, CDR2 SVGIG (reference sequence). Losses at the gene ends were 0 bases for V and 15 bases for J; bases not matched to a gene: 14. The CDR3 DNA sequence: TGTGCCTGGAGTGTACACAGGACTAGCGGAAACTTAAGGTTCTTC. Residues: CAWSVHRTSGNLRFF.

This chain links TRBV7-8 with TRBJ1-1; tentative D call: TRBD1 (5 bases). V was trimmed by 2 bases and J by 5 bases, leaving 15 bases between them. The CDR3 runs to 15 residues. CDR1 and CDR2 (germline): SGHVS, FQNEAQ. The CDR3, as DNA: TGTGCCAGCAGCTTACAATTGGGTGGGGGGACTGAAGCTTTCTTT. Translated, it gives CASSLQLGGGTEAFF.